This T cell receptor beta chain emerged from a study of Graves' ophthalmopathy and Graves' hyperthyroidism. Trimming took off 2 bases at V and 2 bases at J, with 10 bases between the two ends. The CDR3 consists of 15 residues. Germline loops: CDR1 MNHEY, CDR2 SVGEGT. Study results and caveats: Blood samples also showed most expanded thyroid clonotypes exceeding 0.001 frequency. A 13-signature model separated ophthalmopathy from stable hyperthyroidism, around 88% sensitivity, 65% to 82% specificity. The model achieved about 70% sensitivity and roughly 79% specificity for ophthalmopathy progression.

RNA transcripts served as template for amplifying TCR beta CDR3 sequences. The library came from an HTBI-primed first-round RT-PCR and a second-round multiplex PCR. In TCRdb, the multiplex PCR reads were re-called with MiXCR into one record per CDR3 protein. Of about 620,000 distinct CDR3 sequences listed, 22% are singletons. To note about this clonotype: What it binds is unknown.

Hyperthyroidism patients were newly diagnosed, under 2 months' duration, aged 18 to 65. The receptor's source is a woman under 30 with stable Graves' hyperthyroidism. Some clones in this sample may be carry-over from other donors' samples. The V call is TRBV6-2 or TRBV6-3, the J call TRBJ2-4; D ambiguous. The sample comprised peripheral blood. CDR3 region: CASSYGELTKNIQYF. The CDR3 region has the DNA TGTGCCAGCAGTTACGGGGAACTAACCAAAAACATTCAGTACTTC.